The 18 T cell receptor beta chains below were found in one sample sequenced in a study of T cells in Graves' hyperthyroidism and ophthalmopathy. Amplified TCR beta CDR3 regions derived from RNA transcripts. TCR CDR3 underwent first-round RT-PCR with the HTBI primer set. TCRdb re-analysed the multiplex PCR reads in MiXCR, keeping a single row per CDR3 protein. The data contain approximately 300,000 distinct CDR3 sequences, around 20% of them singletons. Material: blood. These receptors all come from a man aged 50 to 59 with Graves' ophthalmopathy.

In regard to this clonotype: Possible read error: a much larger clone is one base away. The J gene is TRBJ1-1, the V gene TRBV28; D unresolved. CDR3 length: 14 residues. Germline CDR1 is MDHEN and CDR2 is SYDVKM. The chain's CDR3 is CTSGRRGWDTEAFF. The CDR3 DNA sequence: TGTACCAGCGGGCGTAGAGGGTGGGACACTGAAGCTTTCTTT.

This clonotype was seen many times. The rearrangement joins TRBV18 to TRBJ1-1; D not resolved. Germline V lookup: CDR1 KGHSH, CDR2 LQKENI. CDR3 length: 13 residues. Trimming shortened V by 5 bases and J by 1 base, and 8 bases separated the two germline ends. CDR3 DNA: TGTGCCAGCTCATCTGACACGAACACTGAAGCTTTCTTT. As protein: CASSSDTNTEAFF. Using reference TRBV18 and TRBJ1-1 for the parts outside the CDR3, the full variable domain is NAGVMQNPRHLVRRRGQEARLRCSPMKGHSHVYWYRQLPEEGLKFMVYLQKENIIDESGMPKERFSAEFPKEGPSILRIQQVVRGDSAAYFCASSSDTNTEAFFGQGTRLTVV.

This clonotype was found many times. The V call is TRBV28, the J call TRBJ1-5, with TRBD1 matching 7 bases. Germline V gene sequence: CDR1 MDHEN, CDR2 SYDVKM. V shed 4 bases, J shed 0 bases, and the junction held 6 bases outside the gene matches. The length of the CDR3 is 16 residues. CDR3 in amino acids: CASSSGQRYSNQPQHF. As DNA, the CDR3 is TGTGCCAGCAGTTCGGGACAGAGATATAGCAATCAGCCCCAGCATTTT.

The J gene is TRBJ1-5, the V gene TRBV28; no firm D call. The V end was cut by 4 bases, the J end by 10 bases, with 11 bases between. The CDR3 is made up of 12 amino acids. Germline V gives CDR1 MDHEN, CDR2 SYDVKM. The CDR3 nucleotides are TGTGCCAGCAGTTCCATTCGTTTTCCCCAGCATTTT. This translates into CASSSIRFPQHF.

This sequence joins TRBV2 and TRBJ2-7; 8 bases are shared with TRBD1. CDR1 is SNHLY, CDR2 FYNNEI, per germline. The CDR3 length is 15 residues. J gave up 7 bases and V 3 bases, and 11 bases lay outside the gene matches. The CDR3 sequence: CASSEETGAYFEQYF. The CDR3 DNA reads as TGTGCCAGCAGTGAGGAGACAGGGGCCTATTTTGAGCAGTACTTC.

The CDR3 bases are TGTGCCAGTTCGGGACAGGGAGCCCGGGATACGCAGTATTTT. It encodes CASSGQGARDTQYF. V and J are TRBV19 and TRBJ2-3; TRBD1 agrees at 9 bases. This CDR3 is built from 14 residues. V shed 8 bases and J 6 bases; nucleotides not matched to a gene: 9. The germline gives CDR1 LNHDA, CDR2 SQIVND (reference sequence).

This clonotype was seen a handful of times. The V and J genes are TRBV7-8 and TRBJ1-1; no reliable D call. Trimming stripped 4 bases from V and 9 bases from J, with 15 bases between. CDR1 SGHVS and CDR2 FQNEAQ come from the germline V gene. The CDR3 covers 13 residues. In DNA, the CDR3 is TGTGCCAGCAGCTCCTCCGGTTCGCTAAAAGCTTTCTTT. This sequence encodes CASSSSGSLKAFF. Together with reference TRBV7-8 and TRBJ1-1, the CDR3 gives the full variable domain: GAGVSQSPRYKVAKRGQDVALRCDPISGHVSLFWYQQALGQGPEFLTYFQNEAQLDKSGLPSDRFFAERPEGSVSTLKIQRTQQEDSAVYLCASSSSGSLKAFFGQGTRLTVV.

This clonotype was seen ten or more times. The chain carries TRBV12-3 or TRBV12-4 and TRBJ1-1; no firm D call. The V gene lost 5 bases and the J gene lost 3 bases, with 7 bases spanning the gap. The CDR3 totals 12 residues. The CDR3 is CASSRQDTEAFF. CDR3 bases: TGTGCCAGCAGTCGACAAGACACTGAAGCTTTCTTT.

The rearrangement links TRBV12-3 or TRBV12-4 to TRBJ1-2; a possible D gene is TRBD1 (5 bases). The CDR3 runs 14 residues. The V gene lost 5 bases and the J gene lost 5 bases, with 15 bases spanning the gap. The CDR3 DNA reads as TGTGCCAGCAGTCCCACCGGGACGAGGTATGGCTACACCTTC. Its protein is CASSPTGTRYGYTF.

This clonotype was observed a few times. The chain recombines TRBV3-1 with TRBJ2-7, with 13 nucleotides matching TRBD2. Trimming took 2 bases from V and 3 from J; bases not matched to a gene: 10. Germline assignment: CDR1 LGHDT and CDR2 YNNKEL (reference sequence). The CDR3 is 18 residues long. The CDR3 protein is CASSQRGTSGTYYYEQYF. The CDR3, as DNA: TGTGCCAGCAGCCAAAGGGGGACTAGCGGGACTTATTACTACGAGCAGTACTTC.

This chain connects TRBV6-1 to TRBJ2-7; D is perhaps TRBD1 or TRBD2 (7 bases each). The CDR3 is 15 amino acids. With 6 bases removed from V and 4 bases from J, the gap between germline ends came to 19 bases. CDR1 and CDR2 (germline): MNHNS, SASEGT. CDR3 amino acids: CASRGGSTGKYEQYF. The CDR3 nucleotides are TGTGCCAGCAGGGGGGGGTCGACAGGGAAATACGAGCAGTACTTC.

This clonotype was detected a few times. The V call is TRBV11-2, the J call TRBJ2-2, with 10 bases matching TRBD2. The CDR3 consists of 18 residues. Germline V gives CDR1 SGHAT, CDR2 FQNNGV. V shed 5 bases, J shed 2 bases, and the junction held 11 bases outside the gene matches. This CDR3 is CASSPRSAGGLNTGELFF. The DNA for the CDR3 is TGTGCCAGCAGCCCCCGCTCAGCGGGGGGGCTAAACACCGGGGAGCTGTTTTTT. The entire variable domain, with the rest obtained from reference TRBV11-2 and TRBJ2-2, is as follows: EAGVAQSPRYKIIEKRQSVAFWCNPISGHATLYWYQQILGQGPKLLIQFQNNGVVDDSQLPKDRFSAERLKGVDSTLKIQPAKLEDSAVYLCASSPRSAGGLNTGELFFGEGSRLTVL.

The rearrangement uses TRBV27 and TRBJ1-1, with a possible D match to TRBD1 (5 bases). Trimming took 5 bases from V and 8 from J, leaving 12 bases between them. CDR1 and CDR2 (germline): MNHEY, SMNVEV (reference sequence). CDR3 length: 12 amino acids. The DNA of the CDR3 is TGTGCCAGCAGTCCTACGGGACGCGAAGCTTTCTTT. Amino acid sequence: CASSPTGREAFF.

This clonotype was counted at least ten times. The CDR3 DNA reads TGCGCCAGCAGCTTCGAGGGGAGCGAGCAGTTCTTC. This codes for CASSFEGSEQFF. The chain couples TRBV5-1 to TRBJ2-1; D is possibly TRBD1 or TRBD2 (5 bases each). Per the germline V gene, CDR1 is SGHRS and CDR2 is YFSETQ. This CDR3 has 12 residues. V lost 2 bases and J 10 bases, leaving 10 bases between the germline ends.

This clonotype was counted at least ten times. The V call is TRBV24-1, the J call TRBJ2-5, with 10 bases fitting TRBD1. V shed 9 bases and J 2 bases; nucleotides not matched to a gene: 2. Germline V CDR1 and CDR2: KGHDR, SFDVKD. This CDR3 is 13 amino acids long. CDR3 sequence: CATEGQGQETQYF. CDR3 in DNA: TGTGCCACCGAGGGACAGGGGCAAGAGACCCAGTACTTC.

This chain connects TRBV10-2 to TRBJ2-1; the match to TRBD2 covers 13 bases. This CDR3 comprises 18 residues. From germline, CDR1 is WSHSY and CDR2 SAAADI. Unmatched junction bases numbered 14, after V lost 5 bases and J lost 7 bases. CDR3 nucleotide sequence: TGCGCCAGCAGTCGGACCGGGACTAGCGGGAATAAGAGGAATGAGCAGTTCTTC. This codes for CASSRTGTSGNKRNEQFF.

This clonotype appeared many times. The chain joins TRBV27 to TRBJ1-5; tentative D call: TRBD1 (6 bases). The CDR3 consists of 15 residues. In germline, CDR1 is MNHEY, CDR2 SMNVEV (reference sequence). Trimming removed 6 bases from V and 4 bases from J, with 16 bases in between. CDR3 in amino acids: CASSLLRDKNQPQHF. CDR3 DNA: TGTGCCAGCAGCTTACTCCGGGACAAAAATCAGCCCCAGCATTTT.

The CDR3, as DNA: TGTGCCAGCTCACCAGCCGGGACAGGCAATTCACCCCTCCACTTT. Translating it yields CASSPAGTGNSPLHF. The rearrangement joins TRBV18 to TRBJ1-6, with 8 nucleotides matching TRBD1. Germline V gene lookup returns CDR1 KGHSH and CDR2 LQKENI. The V gene end was trimmed by 2 bases and the J gene end by 7 bases; junction bases not matched to a gene: 4. The CDR3 covers 15 residues.